This T cell receptor (beta chain) is drawn from a study of Ad26.COV2.S vaccination and SARS-CoV-2 variants. Notes on the study in general: Placebo recipients showed lower spike-specific TCR breadth than vaccinees. Analyses of TCR breadth and depth may have underestimated total T cell responses.

This table comes from immunoSEQ multiplex PCR, and its TCRdb copy is limited to in-frame clones, with some not included. In the table there are about 420,000 clones, 70% to 90% of which are singletons. The CDR3 loop spans 13 amino acids. V gave up 8 bases and J gave up 7 bases, with 17 bases separating them. Per the germline V gene, CDR1 is MNHEY and CDR2 is SMNVEV (reference sequence). The treatment denotes: 15 to 20 received Ad26.COV2.S at low or high dose, single or two shots; several received placebo; per-sample allocation not given. Day 63 following the first vaccine or placebo injection was when the samples were taken. On this clone itself: As yet, its antigen is unknown.

Source: peripheral blood, taken in a trial of Ad26.COV2.S vaccine versus placebo. This TCR was recovered from a person aged 18-60 years who received the Ad26.COV2.S COVID-19 vaccine or a placebo. The rearrangement joins TRBV27 to TRBJ1-1; the D gene is possibly TRBD1 (5 bases). The CDR3 bases are TGTGCCAGCCGACCGGGGGGACCCAGTGAAGCTTTCTTT. This encodes CASRPGGPSEAFF.